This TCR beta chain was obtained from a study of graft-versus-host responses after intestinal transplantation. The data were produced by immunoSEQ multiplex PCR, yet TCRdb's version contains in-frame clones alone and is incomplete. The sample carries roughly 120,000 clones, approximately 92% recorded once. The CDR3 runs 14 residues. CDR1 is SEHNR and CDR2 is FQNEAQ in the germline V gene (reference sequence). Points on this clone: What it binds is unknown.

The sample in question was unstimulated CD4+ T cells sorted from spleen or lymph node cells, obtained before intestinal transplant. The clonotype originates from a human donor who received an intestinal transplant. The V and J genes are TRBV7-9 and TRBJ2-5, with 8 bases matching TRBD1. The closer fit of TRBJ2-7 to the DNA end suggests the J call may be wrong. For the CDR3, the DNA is TGTGCCACAATCCGACAGGGGTCCTCCTACGAGCAGTACTTC. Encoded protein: CATIRQGSSYEQYF.